Below are 14 T cell receptor beta chains sequenced from a single sample in a study of tumor-infiltrating lymphocytes in primary liver carcinoma. Both RNA and DNA were isolated together from about 19-30 mg of bulk tissue that had not been sorted. A constant-region primer served to make TCR beta cDNA from roughly 500 ng total RNA. Three nested multiplex PCR rounds, a slightly modified ARM-PCR method, built the TCR beta libraries. In the first two PCR rounds, TRBV1-TRBV30 forward primers were paired with a C-beta reverse primer, and each round lasted roughly 10 cycles. One entry per CDR3 protein, called by TCRdb with MiXCR from the multiplex PCR reads. Here the sample spans approximately 190,000 distinct CDR3 sequences, around four fifths being singletons. The sequenced sample was tumor tissue from primary liver carcinoma. Receptors were obtained from a man aged 35 to 55 with primary liver carcinoma and hepatitis B virus infection.

A note on this clonotype: No conserved phenylalanine or tryptophan ends this CDR3, so it is likely a read error. V usage is TRBV12-3 or TRBV12-4 and J usage is TRBJ1-4, with a tentative D call TRBD1 (5 bases). V lost 1 base, J lost 7 bases, and 7 bases lay in between. The CDR3 sequence is 13 residues long. In nucleotides, the CDR3 is TGTGCCAGCAGTTTAGAGGGGACTGAAAAACTGTTTGTT. As protein: CASSLEGTEKLFV.

The J gene is TRBJ2-1, the V gene TRBV2; TRBD1 matches at 7 bases. The CDR3 is 15 residues long. Looked up from germline, CDR1 is SNHLY and CDR2 is FYNNEI. The V and J ends lost 3 bases and 5 bases, in that order; junction bases with no gene match: 7. The CDR3 DNA reads as TGTGCCAGCAGTGAGCCCAGGGGGATCGACAATGAGCAGTTCTTC. It specifies CASSEPRGIDNEQFF.

To note about this clonotype: One end of the junction does not line up with germline, which may come from a read error. The chain carries TRBV11-2 and TRBJ1-2; D remains ambiguous. The CDR3 sequence is 13 residues long. Per germline, CDR1 SGHAT and CDR2 FQNNGV. CDR3 amino acids: CASTDNLNYGYIF. DNA of the CDR3: TGTGCCAGTACCGACAACCTTAACTATGGCTACATCTTC.

Regarding this clonotype: A read error may account for a junction end that differs from germline. J is TRBJ2-7 and V is TRBV9, with unresolved D. The CDR3 runs 13 residues. Germline values: CDR1 SGDLS, CDR2 YYNGEE. DNA of the CDR3: TGTGCCAGCAGCGTAGGGAATAGCCCCCAAGTCCACTTC. It yields the protein CASSVGNSPQVHF.

With respect to this clonotype: A read error may account for a junction end that differs from germline. This chain joins TRBV6-6 and TRBJ2-1, with 9 nucleotides matching TRBD2. Germline CDR1 MNHNY, CDR2 SVGAGI (reference sequence). This CDR3 has 16 residues. This CDR3 reads CASSPTTAGGGNGQFF. CDR3 DNA sequence: TGTGCCAGTAGTCCGACCACAGCGGGAGGCGGCAATGGGCAGTTCTTC.

A remark on this clonotype: A much larger clonotype is one base distant, so this may be a read error. V and J are TRBV5-6 and TRBJ2-1, with a weak D call TRBD2 (6 bases). The CDR3 is 16 residues long. Germline V lookup: CDR1 SGHDT, CDR2 YYEEEE. CDR3 region: CANSPSGSRRDNEQFF. The CDR3 region has the DNA TGTGCCAACAGCCCGTCTGGGAGCAGGAGGGACAATGAGCAGTTCTTC.

In regard to this clonotype: One junction end does not reproduce the germline sequence, and a read error may be involved. V gene TRBV12-3 or TRBV12-4 combines with J gene TRBJ1-5; D is undetermined. CDR3 length: 14 amino acids. CDR3 amino acids: CASSQQSDNQPLHF. As DNA, the CDR3 is TGTGCCAGCAGCCAACAGAGCGACAATCAGCCCCTGCATTTT.

In the case of this clonotype: A read error may produce the germline difference seen at one junction end. V usage is TRBV4-3 and J usage is TRBJ2-7; a weak D match, TRBD1 (5 bases). Germline V gene lookup returns CDR1 LGHNA and CDR2 YSLEER. The CDR3 has 14 residues. CDR3 sequence reads: CVSSQYRTSYEQYF. The CDR3 bases are TGCGTCAGCAGCCAATATCGGACATCCTACGAGCAGTACTTC.

About this clonotype: An end of the junction does not agree with germline; a read error may underlie this. V and J are TRBV14 and TRBJ2-1; 9 bases agree with TRBD1. The CDR3 consists of 16 residues. Per the germline V gene, CDR1 is SGHDN and CDR2 is FVKESK. The CDR3 DNA is TGTGTTAGCAGCCCGGACAGGGGTCAGTTTTACAATGAGCAGATCTTC. Protein sequence: CVSSPDRGQFYNEQIF.

The genes are TRBV4-3 and TRBJ1-2; the D is unclear. The V gene's germline CDR1 is LGHNA and CDR2 YSLEER. This CDR3 has 14 amino acids. The V end was cut by 0 bases, the J end by 10 bases, with 15 bases between. CDR3 sequence: CASSQDWPVPVYTF. Written as DNA, the CDR3 is TGCGCCAGCAGCCAAGACTGGCCGGTGCCTGTCTACACCTTC.

On this clonotype: The junction differs from germline at one of its ends, possibly a read error. V is TRBV6-1 and J is TRBJ1-1; a weak D match, TRBD1 (6 bases). In germline, CDR1 is MNHNS, CDR2 SASEGT. This CDR3 is built from 13 residues. CDR3 in amino acids: CPSSPTGYSEAFF. CDR3 nucleotide sequence: TGTCCCAGCAGTCCTACAGGGTACAGTGAAGCTTTCTTT.

Notes on this clonotype: Germline is not matched at one junction end, which may reflect a read error. The genes are TRBV6-1 and TRBJ2-7, with 7 bases lining up with TRBD2. The germline gives CDR1 MNHNS, CDR2 SASEGT. This CDR3 is built from 12 residues. The CDR3 DNA reads as TGTACCAGCACCAAGGGAGGGAACGAGCACTACTTC. It specifies CTSTKGGNEHYF.

As to this clonotype: The germline gene is not matched at one end of the junction; a read error may be the cause. The chain is built from TRBV28 and TRBJ2-2; unclear D gene. CDR3 length: 13 amino acids. Germline V gene sequence: CDR1 MDHEN, CDR2 SYDVKM. The CDR3 coding sequence is TGTGACAGCATCAGCGCGGACACCGGGGAGCTGTTTTTT. Protein sequence: CDSISADTGELFF.

Points on this clonotype: Because it lacks the conserved phenylalanine or tryptophan at the end, this CDR3 is likely a read error. Because the CDR3's place on the DNA is in doubt, the DNA is left out and the CDR3 is given as listed by TCRdb. The V gene is TRBV14, the J gene TRBJ2-3; TRBD1 is taken as the D call from the table, unchecked against the DNA. Germline-derived CDR1 and CDR2 are SGHDN and FVKESK. The CDR3 extends over 16 residues, inclusive of both ends. This chain's CDR3 is CASSQRQGRGTYTQNL.